This TCR beta chain comes out of a study of post-analysis software for immune sequencing data. Notes on the study in general: Normalized Chao1 diversity in multiple sclerosis patients fell significantly below that of controls. About five TRBV segments, including TRBV5-6, TRBV5-1 and TRBV20-1, were more frequent in patients than controls.

From germline, CDR1 is SGHRS and CDR2 YFSETQ. CDR3 length: 15 residues. V was shortened by 4 bases and J by 4 bases, with 15 bases between the two germline ends. TCR beta cDNA libraries had unique molecular identifiers. TCRdb analysed the PCR reads with MiXCR anew, one entry per CDR3 protein. The sample records a few hundred thousand distinct CDR3 sequences, less than 40% being singletons. This clonotype was found a few times. Antigen unknown. The sequenced sample consisted of blood. The gene calls are TRBV5-1 and TRBJ1-5; D possibly corresponds to TRBD1 (6 bases). This TCR derives from a girl aged 10 to 17 with multiple sclerosis. The CDR3 region has the DNA TGCGCCAGCAGCCGGGAGCCGGGACAAAATCAGCCCCAGCATTTT. It encodes CASSREPGQNQPQHF. Complete variable domain (other parts from reference TRBV5-1 and TRBJ1-5): KAGVTQTPRYLIKTRGQQVTLSCSPISGHRSVSWYQQTPGQGLQFLFEYFSETQRNKGNFPGRFSGRQFSNSRSEMNVSTLELGDSALYLCASSREPGQNQPQHFGDGTRLSIL.